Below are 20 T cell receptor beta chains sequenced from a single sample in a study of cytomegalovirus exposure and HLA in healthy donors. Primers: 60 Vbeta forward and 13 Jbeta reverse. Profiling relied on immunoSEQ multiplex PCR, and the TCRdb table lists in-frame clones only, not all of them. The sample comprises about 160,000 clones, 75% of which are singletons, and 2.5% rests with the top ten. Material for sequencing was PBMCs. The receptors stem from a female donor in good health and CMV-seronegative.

The CDR3 DNA reads as TGTGCCAGCAGTTCCCACGGGGATGAAAAACTGTTTTTT. Translating it yields CASSSHGDEKLFF. The rearrangement uses TRBV28 and TRBJ1-4; unclear D gene. V was clipped by 4 bases and J by 6 bases, with 9 bases between them. Germline assignment: CDR1 MDHEN and CDR2 SYDVKM. The length of the CDR3 is 13 residues.

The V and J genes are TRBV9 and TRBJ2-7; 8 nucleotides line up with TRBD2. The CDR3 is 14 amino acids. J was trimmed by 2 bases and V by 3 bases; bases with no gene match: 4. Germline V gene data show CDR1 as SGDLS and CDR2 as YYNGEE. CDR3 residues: CASSAGGDAYEQYF. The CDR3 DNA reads TGTGCCAGCAGCGCGGGGGGGGACGCCTACGAGCAGTACTTC.

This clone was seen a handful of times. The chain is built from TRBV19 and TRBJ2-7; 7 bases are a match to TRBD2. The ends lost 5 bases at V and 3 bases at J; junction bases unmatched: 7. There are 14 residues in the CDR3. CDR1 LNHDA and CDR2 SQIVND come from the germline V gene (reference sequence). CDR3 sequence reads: CASSATSSGYEQYF. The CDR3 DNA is TGTGCCAGTAGTGCAACCTCTAGCGGCTACGAGCAGTACTTC.

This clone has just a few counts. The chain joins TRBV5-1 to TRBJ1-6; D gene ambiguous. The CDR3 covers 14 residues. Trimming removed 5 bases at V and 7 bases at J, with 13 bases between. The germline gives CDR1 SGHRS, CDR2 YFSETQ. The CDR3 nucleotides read TGCGCCAGCAGATGGCGGGCATCGAATTCACCCCTCCACTTT. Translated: CASRWRASNSPLHF.

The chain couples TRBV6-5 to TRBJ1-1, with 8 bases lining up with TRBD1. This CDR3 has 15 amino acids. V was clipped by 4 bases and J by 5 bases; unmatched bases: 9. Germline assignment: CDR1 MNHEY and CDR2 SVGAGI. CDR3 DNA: TGTGCCAGCAGTTTCGGTCTACGGACAGGGACTGAAGCTTTCTTT. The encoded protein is CASSFGLRTGTEAFF.

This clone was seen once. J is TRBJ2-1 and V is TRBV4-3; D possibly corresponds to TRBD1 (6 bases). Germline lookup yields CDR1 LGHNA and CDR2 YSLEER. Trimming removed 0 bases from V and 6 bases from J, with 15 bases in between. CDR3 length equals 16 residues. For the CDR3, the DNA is TGCGCCAGCAGCCAAGACGTTGGGGGCTTCAGCAATGAGCAGTTCTTC. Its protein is CASSQDVGGFSNEQFF.

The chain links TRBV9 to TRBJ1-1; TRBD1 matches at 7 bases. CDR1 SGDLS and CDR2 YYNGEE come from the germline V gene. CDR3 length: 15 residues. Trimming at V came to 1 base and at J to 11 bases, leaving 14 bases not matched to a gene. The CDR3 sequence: CASSVTGTAQGSAFF. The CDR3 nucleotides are TGTGCCAGCAGCGTAACCGGGACAGCCCAGGGTAGCGCTTTCTTT.

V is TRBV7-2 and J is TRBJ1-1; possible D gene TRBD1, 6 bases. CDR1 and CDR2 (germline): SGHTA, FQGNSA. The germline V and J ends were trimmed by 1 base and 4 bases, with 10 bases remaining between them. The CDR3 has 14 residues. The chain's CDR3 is CASSLGGRGTEAFF. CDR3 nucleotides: TGTGCCAGCAGCTTAGGTGGCAGGGGCACTGAAGCTTTCTTT.

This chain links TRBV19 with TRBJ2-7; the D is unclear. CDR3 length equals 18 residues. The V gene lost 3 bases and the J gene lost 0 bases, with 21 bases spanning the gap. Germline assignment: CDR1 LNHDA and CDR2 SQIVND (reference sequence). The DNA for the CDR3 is TGTGCCAGTAGTATTTCGGGTAGACGGTTCAAAAACTCCTACGAGCAGTACTTC. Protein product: CASSISGRRFKNSYEQYF.

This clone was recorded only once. CDR3 sequence: CASSPDRVGALDTIYF. In DNA, the CDR3 is TGTGCCAGCTCACCGGACAGGGTCGGGGCTCTTGACACCATATATTTT. The genes are TRBV18 and TRBJ1-3; 8 bases align to TRBD1. V lost 3 bases to trimming and J lost 8 bases; unmatched junction nucleotides: 12. CDR3 length: 16 amino acids. Germline V CDR1 and CDR2: KGHSH, LQKENI.

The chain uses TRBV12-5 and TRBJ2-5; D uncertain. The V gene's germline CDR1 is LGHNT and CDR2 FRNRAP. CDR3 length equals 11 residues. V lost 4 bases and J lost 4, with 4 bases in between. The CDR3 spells CASGSGETQYF. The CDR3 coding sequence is TGTGCTAGTGGTTCGGGAGAGACCCAGTACTTC.

The CDR3 DNA follows: TGTGCCAGCGCTACTAGCGGGGTACTGAGGAATGAGCAGTTCTTC. It codes for CASATSGVLRNEQFF. This chain connects TRBV5-4 to TRBJ2-1; 10 bases agree with TRBD2. V lost 7 bases and J lost 7; bases outside the gene matches: 11. The CDR3 sequence is 15 residues long. The germline gives CDR1 SGHNT, CDR2 YYREEE (reference sequence).

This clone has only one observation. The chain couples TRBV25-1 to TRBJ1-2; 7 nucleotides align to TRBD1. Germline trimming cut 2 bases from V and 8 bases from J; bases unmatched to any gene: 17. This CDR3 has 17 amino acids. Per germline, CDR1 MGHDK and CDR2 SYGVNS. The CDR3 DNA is TGTGCCAGCAGTGAACATGGATACCGAGGGGGCGAGGAAGGCTACACCTTC. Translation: CASSEHGYRGGEEGYTF.

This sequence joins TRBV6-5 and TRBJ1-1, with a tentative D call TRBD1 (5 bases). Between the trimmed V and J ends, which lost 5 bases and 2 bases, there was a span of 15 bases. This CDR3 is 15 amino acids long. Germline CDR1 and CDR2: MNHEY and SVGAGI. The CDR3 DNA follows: TGTGCCAGCAGTGGGGCGGGGGGATATAACACTGAAGCTTTCTTT. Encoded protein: CASSGAGGYNTEAFF.

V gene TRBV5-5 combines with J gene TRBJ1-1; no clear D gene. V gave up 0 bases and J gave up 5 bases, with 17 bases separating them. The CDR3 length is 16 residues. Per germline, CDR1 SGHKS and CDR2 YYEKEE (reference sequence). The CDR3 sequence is CASSLGVGGRFTEAFF. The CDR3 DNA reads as TGTGCCAGCAGCTTGGGGGTTGGAGGGCGCTTTACTGAAGCTTTCTTT.

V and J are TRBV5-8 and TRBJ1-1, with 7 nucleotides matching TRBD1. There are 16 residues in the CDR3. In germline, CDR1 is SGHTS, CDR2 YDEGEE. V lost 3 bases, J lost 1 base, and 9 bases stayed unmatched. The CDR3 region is CASSYNLGQRNTEAFF. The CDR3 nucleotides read TGTGCCAGCAGCTACAACCTGGGACAGCGGAACACTGAAGCTTTCTTT.

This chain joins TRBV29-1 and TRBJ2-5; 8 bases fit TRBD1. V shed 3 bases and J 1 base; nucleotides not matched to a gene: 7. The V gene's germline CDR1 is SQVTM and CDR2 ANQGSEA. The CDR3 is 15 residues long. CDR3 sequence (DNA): TGCAGCGTTGAGGAGGCCAGGGGGCTCCAAGAGACCCAGTACTTC. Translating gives CSVEEARGLQETQYF. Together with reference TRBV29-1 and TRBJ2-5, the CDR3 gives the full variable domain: SAVISQKPSRDICQRGTSLTIQCQVDSQVTMMFWYRQQPGQSLTLIATANQGSEATYESGFVIDKFPISRPNLTFSTLTVSNMSPEDSSIYLCSVEEARGLQETQYFGPGTRLLVL.

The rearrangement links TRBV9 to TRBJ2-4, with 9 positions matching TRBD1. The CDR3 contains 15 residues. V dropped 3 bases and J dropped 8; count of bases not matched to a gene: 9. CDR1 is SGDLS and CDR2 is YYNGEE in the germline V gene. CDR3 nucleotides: TGTGCCAGCAGCGGGGGGGGGACAGGGAGGGACATTCAGTACTTC. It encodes CASSGGGTGRDIQYF.

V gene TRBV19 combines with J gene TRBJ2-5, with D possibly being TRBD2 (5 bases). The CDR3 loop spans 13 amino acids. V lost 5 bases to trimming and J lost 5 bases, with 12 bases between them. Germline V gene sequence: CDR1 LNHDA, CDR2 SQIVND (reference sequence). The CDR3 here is CASSVGGVETQYF. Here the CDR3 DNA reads TGTGCCAGTAGTGTAGGAGGCGTGGAGACCCAGTACTTC.

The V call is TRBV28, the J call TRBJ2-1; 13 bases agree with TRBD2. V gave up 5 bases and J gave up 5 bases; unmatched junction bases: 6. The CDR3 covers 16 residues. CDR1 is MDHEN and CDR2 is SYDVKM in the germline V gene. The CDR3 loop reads CASSTELAGGDNEQFF. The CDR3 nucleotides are TGTGCCAGCAGTACCGAACTAGCGGGAGGGGACAATGAGCAGTTCTTC.